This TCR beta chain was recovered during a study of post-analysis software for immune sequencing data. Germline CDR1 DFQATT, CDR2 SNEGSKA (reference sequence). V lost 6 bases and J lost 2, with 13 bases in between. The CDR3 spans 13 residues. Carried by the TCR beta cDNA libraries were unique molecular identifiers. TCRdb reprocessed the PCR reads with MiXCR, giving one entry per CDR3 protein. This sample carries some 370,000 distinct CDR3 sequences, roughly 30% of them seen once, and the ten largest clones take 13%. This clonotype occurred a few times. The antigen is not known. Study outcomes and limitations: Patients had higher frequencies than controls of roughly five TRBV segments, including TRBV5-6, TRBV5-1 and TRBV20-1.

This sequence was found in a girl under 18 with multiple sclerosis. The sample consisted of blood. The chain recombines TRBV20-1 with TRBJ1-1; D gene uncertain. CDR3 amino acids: CSAAPRGNTEAFF. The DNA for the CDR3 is TGCAGTGCCGCCCCGAGAGGTAACACTGAAGCTTTCTTT.